This entry concerns a single TCR beta chain. Its antigen is currently unknown. CDR1 is DFQATT and CDR2 is SNEGSKA in the germline V gene (reference sequence). After removal of 6 bases from V and 7 bases from J, the junction contained 10 bases not matched to a gene. The CDR3 sequence is 13 residues long. The data were obtained in a study of T cell repertoires in cytomegalovirus infection. TCRdb independently ran MiXCR on the reads; one entry per CDR3 protein. The sample records 200,000 to 300,000 distinct CDR3 sequences, roughly 15% being singletons. Study results and caveats: HLA-C-restricted, CMV-specific TCR beta clonotypes were dominant ex vivo.

The receptor's source is a human donor in good health (CMV status not recorded). Some clones in this sample may be carry-over from other donors' samples. V and J are TRBV20-1 and TRBJ2-7; 9 bases line up with TRBD1. Source material: PBMCs. For the CDR3, the DNA is TGCAGTGCCAGCCGGGACAGGGAGGGAGAGCAGTACTTC. Translation gives CSASRDREGEQYF.